Listed below are T cell receptor beta chains from one sample, sequenced in a study of post-analysis software for immune sequencing data. MiXCR, applied by TCRdb to the PCR reads, yields one record per CDR3 protein. The sample lists fewer than 850,000 distinct CDR3 sequences, 35% to 55% occurring once. The specimen was blood. The receptors originated from a girl between 5 and 17 years old with multiple sclerosis. Each CDR3 is given with its conserved first and last residue. Fields, in order: J gene, clone size, D gene, V gene, CDR3 DNA, CDR3 protein. The D gene is left open where the match is weak. Some rows have no size entry. The others give once, few or many, or a class for an expanded clone.

j_call: TRBJ1-3; clone_size: .; d_call: .; v_call: TRBV6-5; cdr3_nt: TGTGCCAGCGCGACTGTAAATGGAAACACCATATATTTT; cdr3_aa: CASATVNGNTIYF
j_call: TRBJ2-1; clone_size: .; d_call: TRBD2; v_call: TRBV11-1; cdr3_nt: TGTGCCAGCAGCAACGGGGGGGAGCAGTTCTTC; cdr3_aa: CASSNGGEQFF
j_call: TRBJ2-2; clone_size: .; d_call: TRBD2; v_call: TRBV11-2; cdr3_nt: TGTGCCAGCAGCTTACGGGGGGGGAACACCGGGGAGCTGTTTTTT; cdr3_aa: CASSLRGGNTGELFF
j_call: TRBJ2-7; clone_size: .; d_call: .; v_call: TRBV7-2; cdr3_nt: TGTGCCAGCAGCCATTGGACCGAACTTGGCTACGAGCAGTACTTC; cdr3_aa: CASSHWTELGYEQYF
j_call: TRBJ1-6; clone_size: few; d_call: .; v_call: TRBV4-1; cdr3_nt: TGCGCCAGCAGCCAAGACCGGACGGCCAATTCACCCCTCCACTTT; cdr3_aa: CASSQDRTANSPLHF
j_call: TRBJ2-5; clone_size: .; d_call: .; v_call: TRBV7-7; cdr3_nt: TGTGCTACCCTACCACCAAACAAAGAGACCCAGTACTTC; cdr3_aa: CATLPPNKETQYF
j_call: TRBJ1-1; clone_size: .; d_call: .; v_call: TRBV16; cdr3_nt: TGTGCCAGCAGCCAATCATCCGTGAACACTGAAGCTTTCTTT; cdr3_aa: CASSQSSVNTEAFF
j_call: TRBJ2-1; clone_size: .; d_call: .; v_call: TRBV12-3/TRBV12-4; cdr3_nt: TGTGCCAGCAGTTTGTTTGGGGGTGGGCAGTTCTTC; cdr3_aa: CASSLFGGGQFF
j_call: TRBJ2-1; clone_size: .; d_call: TRBD2; v_call: TRBV20-1; cdr3_nt: TGTAGTGCTAGAGATCTTCAGAGCGGGACCTCCTACAATGAGCAGTTCTTC; cdr3_aa: CSARDLQSGTSYNEQFF
j_call: TRBJ1-5; clone_size: .; d_call: .; v_call: TRBV12-3/TRBV12-4; cdr3_nt: TGTGCCAGCAGTTTAGCGGCAGGGGAGAATCAGCCCCAGCATTTT; cdr3_aa: CASSLAAGENQPQHF
j_call: TRBJ2-1; clone_size: .; d_call: TRBD2; v_call: TRBV4-1; cdr3_nt: TGCGCCAGCAGCCAACTTGGGCTAGCGGGGTCTACAAATGAGCAGTTCTTC; cdr3_aa: CASSQLGLAGSTNEQFF
j_call: TRBJ2-7; clone_size: .; d_call: .; v_call: TRBV3-1; cdr3_nt: TGTGCCAGCAGCCCCCAATCGGGGTCGGAACGCTCCTACGAGCAGTACTTC; cdr3_aa: CASSPQSGSERSYEQYF
j_call: TRBJ2-5; clone_size: few; d_call: .; v_call: TRBV7-9; cdr3_nt: TGTGCCAGCAGCCGGGATGTCGGGCCACAAGAGACCCAGTACTTC; cdr3_aa: CASSRDVGPQETQYF
j_call: TRBJ1-2; clone_size: few; d_call: .; v_call: TRBV6-1; cdr3_nt: TGTGCCAGCAGGGGGTGGACGGGCGGCTACACCTTC; cdr3_aa: CASRGWTGGYTF
j_call: TRBJ2-3; clone_size: .; d_call: .; v_call: TRBV4-3; cdr3_nt: TGCGCCAGCAGCCAAGACCGGGATCGACCAGATACGCAGTATTTT; cdr3_aa: CASSQDRDRPDTQYF
j_call: TRBJ2-1; clone_size: few; d_call: TRBD2; v_call: TRBV3-1; cdr3_nt: TGTGCCAGCAGCCAAGTGGGTAGCGGGAGAAGTGGCTTCGATGAGCAGTTCTTC; cdr3_aa: CASSQVGSGRSGFDEQFF
j_call: TRBJ2-1; clone_size: .; d_call: .; v_call: TRBV13; cdr3_nt: TGTGCCAGCAGCTTAGGATGGGGGGTCGAGAATGAGCAGTTCTTC; cdr3_aa: CASSLGWGVENEQFF
j_call: TRBJ2-3; clone_size: few; d_call: TRBD1; v_call: TRBV4-1; cdr3_nt: TGCGCCAGCAGCCAAGAAGGACAGGGGATTGATACGCAGTATTTT; cdr3_aa: CASSQEGQGIDTQYF
j_call: TRBJ2-1; clone_size: .; d_call: TRBD2; v_call: TRBV7-2; cdr3_nt: TGTGCCAGCAGCTCACACACTCCGGGACTAGCGAGGCCCAATGAGCAGTTCTTC; cdr3_aa: CASSSHTPGLARPNEQFF
j_call: TRBJ2-6; clone_size: .; d_call: .; v_call: TRBV2; cdr3_nt: TGTGCCAGCTTCCCAGGGGCCCGGCGCTCTGGGGCCAACGTCCTGACTTTC; cdr3_aa: CASFPGARRSGANVLTF
j_call: TRBJ2-7; clone_size: few; d_call: .; v_call: TRBV29-1; cdr3_nt: TGCAGCGTTCGGACGTATAGCTCCTACGAGCAGTACTTC; cdr3_aa: CSVRTYSSYEQYF
j_call: TRBJ2-1; clone_size: .; d_call: .; v_call: TRBV10-3; cdr3_nt: TGTGCCATCAGGGACCTTAAGGGGGGAGTGATTAGTGAGCAGTTCTTC; cdr3_aa: CAIRDLKGGVISEQFF
j_call: TRBJ1-2; clone_size: few; d_call: .; v_call: TRBV28; cdr3_nt: TGTGCCAGCACTGTACCGGAGGGCTATGGCTACACCTTC; cdr3_aa: CASTVPEGYGYTF
j_call: TRBJ1-2; clone_size: few; d_call: TRBD1; v_call: TRBV6-1; cdr3_nt: TGTGCCAGCAGCGGGACAGGGGGGAATGGCTACACCTTC; cdr3_aa: CASSGTGGNGYTF
j_call: TRBJ2-3; clone_size: .; d_call: TRBD2; v_call: TRBV12-3/TRBV12-4; cdr3_nt: TGTGCCAGCACCTTCGGGGGGGGAGATACGCAGTATTTT; cdr3_aa: CASTFGGGDTQYF
j_call: TRBJ2-1; clone_size: .; d_call: .; v_call: TRBV7-2; cdr3_nt: TGTGCCAGCAGCTTAGCAGAGACAGACTCCTACAATGAGCAGTTCTTC; cdr3_aa: CASSLAETDSYNEQFF
j_call: TRBJ2-6; clone_size: .; d_call: TRBD1; v_call: TRBV2; cdr3_nt: TGTGCCAGCAGTAGGACAGGGAGCCCTCCGGGGGCCAACGTCCTGACTTTC; cdr3_aa: CASSRTGSPPGANVLTF
j_call: TRBJ2-7; clone_size: .; d_call: TRBD2; v_call: TRBV28; cdr3_nt: TGTGCCAGCAGAACCTTCCTGACGGAACTAGCGGGAGATTACGAGCAGTACTTC; cdr3_aa: CASRTFLTELAGDYEQYF
j_call: TRBJ1-2; clone_size: few; d_call: .; v_call: TRBV4-1; cdr3_nt: TGCGCCAGCAGCCAAGACGATCTAGACGGGGAAAGGGGCTACACCTTC; cdr3_aa: CASSQDDLDGERGYTF
j_call: TRBJ2-3; clone_size: .; d_call: .; v_call: TRBV20-1; cdr3_nt: TGCAGTGCTAGAGATGATCCCTGGACCACAGATACGCAGTATTTT; cdr3_aa: CSARDDPWTTDTQYF
j_call: TRBJ2-2; clone_size: .; d_call: .; v_call: TRBV18; cdr3_nt: TGTGCTAACTCACCAGTCGGGCAGGGTTTCACCGGGGAGCTGTTTTTT; cdr3_aa: CANSPVGQGFTGELFF
j_call: TRBJ2-4; clone_size: .; d_call: .; v_call: TRBV7-9; cdr3_nt: TGTGCCAGCAGCCCCTTGGCGGAGGGGGCCAAAAACATTCAGTACTTC; cdr3_aa: CASSPLAEGAKNIQYF
j_call: TRBJ2-1; clone_size: .; d_call: .; v_call: TRBV20-1; cdr3_nt: TGCAGTGCTAACACGGGAAGCTCCTACAATGAGCAGTTCTTC; cdr3_aa: CSANTGSSYNEQFF
j_call: TRBJ2-7; clone_size: .; d_call: TRBD2; v_call: TRBV3-1; cdr3_nt: TGTGCCAGCAGCCAAGAGGGACTAGCTAATCGCTACGAGCAGTACTTC; cdr3_aa: CASSQEGLANRYEQYF
j_call: TRBJ2-1; clone_size: .; d_call: TRBD2; v_call: TRBV10-3; cdr3_nt: TGTGCCACGGCGGGAGGGCCTAACAATGAGCAGTTCTTC; cdr3_aa: CATAGGPNNEQFF
j_call: TRBJ2-7; clone_size: .; d_call: TRBD2; v_call: TRBV2; cdr3_nt: TGTGCCAGCAGTCTCGGGACTAGCGGGAGGGGCCGCTACGAGCAGTACTTC; cdr3_aa: CASSLGTSGRGRYEQYF
j_call: TRBJ2-7; clone_size: few; d_call: .; v_call: TRBV7-2; cdr3_nt: TGTGCCAGCAGCTTAGTGGGACAATACTACGAGCAGTACTTC; cdr3_aa: CASSLVGQYYEQYF